This T cell receptor beta chain was retrieved from a study of glioma-infiltrating T cells after dendritic cell vaccination (dated by TCRdb to about 2016). Background for the entire study: The cohort comprised 15 glioblastoma patients from Phase I and II dendritic cell vaccination trials, 9 newly diagnosed and 6 with recurrent disease. Deep sequencing of TCR beta CDR3 regions was used to quantify tumor-infiltrating lymphocyte content and compare tumor and blood repertoires in dendritic cell-vaccinated glioblastoma patients. The vaccine was prepared from monocyte-derived dendritic cells that were cultured for roughly seven days with IL-4 and GM-CSF and then pulsed overnight with autologous tumor lysate. Survival after dendritic cell vaccination was correlated with TCR sequencing metrics, such as TIL content and the overlap between tumor and blood repertoires. Each patient was given three intradermal dendritic cell vaccine injections, spaced two weeks apart, in the arm below the axilla. Patients received autologous tumor lysate-pulsed dendritic cell vaccination between about 2002 and 2012.

According to the study, the label for this sample's time point signals: after dendritic cell vaccination, including at tumor progression/relapse. Selection of patients required sufficient residual fresh-frozen tumor tissue and over two years of available survival data. Molecular status otherwise varied across the glioblastoma patients, but none of them carried an isocitrate dehydrogenase mutation. PBMC were collected before vaccination, two weeks after the third vaccination, and at tumor progression if progression occurred. The Qiagen DNeasy Blood extraction Kit was used for extraction of genomic DNA. What the research found in general, with its limitations: After dendritic cell vaccination, a higher estimated pretreatment TIL content predicted longer time to progression and longer overall survival. No direct relationship between TCR clonality and survival was found, suggesting that a diverse polyclonal response may matter. The cohort was small and heterogeneous, few patients had complete blood and tumor sets, and even fewer had initial-recurrent tumor pairs. The three-group TCR overlap response model was described as speculative and requiring prospective validation.

Using the immunoSEQ assay, TCRB CDR3 regions were amplified from approximately 2 micrograms of genomic DNA, or from all available DNA when less than that was on hand. The multiplex PCR relied on 60 forward primers for TCR V beta segments and 13 reverse primers for J beta segments. To estimate the number of reads per starting template, synthetic control templates were added to each sample at limiting dilution. The Illumina HiSeq System generated sequencing reads of 87 bp. The authors' pipeline ran thus. To remove PCR and sequencing errors, closely related sequences were merged with a nearest neighbor algorithm. TCR overlap was defined as the percentage of unique tumor TCR beta sequences that were also found in the peripheral blood of the same patient. Here the immuneACCESS table is served through TCRdb, limited to in-frame sequences with V and J called. Missing clones are a known gap in these copies; in checked studies unresolved V genes cover under half, and the rest lacks a known reason. V and J calls and clone size are as listed in that table; D and trimming were resolved from the DNA. For this sample the table gives 90,000 or so clones, of which over 75% were detected only once. The ten largest clones represent approximately 2.1% of the sample.

The CDR3 holds 13 amino acids from the cysteine to the phenylalanine. Only the CDR3 DNA stays, 39 bases, in frame from base 1. V drops 7 bases and J drops 4 bases, leaving 13 bases in between. In the germline V gene, CDR1 corresponds to MDHEN and CDR2 to SYDVKM. Worth noting for this clone: Its target antigen remains unknown. Base qualities are not at hand, and no much larger clone is one base apart.

This specimen consisted of blood, obtained after dendritic cell vaccination. The V and J segments used are TRBV28 and TRBJ1-1; there is no confident call for the D gene. This TCR came from a human donor with glioblastoma. The CDR3 here reads CASIFPGGTEAFF. The DNA sequence reads TGTGCCAGCATCTTTCCGGGAGGCACTGAAGCTTTCTTT.